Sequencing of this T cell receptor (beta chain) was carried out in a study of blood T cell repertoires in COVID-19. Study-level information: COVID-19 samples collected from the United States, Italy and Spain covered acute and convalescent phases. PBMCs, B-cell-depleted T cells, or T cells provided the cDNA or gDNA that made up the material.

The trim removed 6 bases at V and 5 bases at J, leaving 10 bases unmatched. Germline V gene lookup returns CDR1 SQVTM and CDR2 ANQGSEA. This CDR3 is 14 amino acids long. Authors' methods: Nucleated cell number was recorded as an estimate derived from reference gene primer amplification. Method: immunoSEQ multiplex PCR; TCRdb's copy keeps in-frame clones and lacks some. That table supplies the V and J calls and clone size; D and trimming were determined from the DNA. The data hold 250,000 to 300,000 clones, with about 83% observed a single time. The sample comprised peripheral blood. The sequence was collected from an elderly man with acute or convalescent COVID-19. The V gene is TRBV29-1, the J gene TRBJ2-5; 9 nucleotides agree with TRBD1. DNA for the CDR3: TGCAGCGTGGCCAAACAGGGGGCCTGGGAGACCCAGTACTTC. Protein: CSVAKQGAWETQYF.